These 24 T cell receptor beta chains were all obtained from the same sample, sequenced in a study of blood T cells in healthy people across ages. A second PCR of roughly 7 to 11 cycles used a sample-barcoded 5' primer and a J-beta primer mix. TCRdb reanalysed the 5' RACE reads using MiXCR and keeps one entry per CDR3 protein. Of approximately 600,000 distinct CDR3 sequences in the sample, 45% to 65% were seen once. The sequencing sample was made of blood. Receptor source: a man in his 60s in good health.

This clonotype occurred a few times. V is TRBV29-1 and J is TRBJ2-2; D not resolved. Trimming took off 4 bases at V and 0 bases at J, with 18 bases between the two ends. Germline V gene data show CDR1 as SQVTM and CDR2 as ANQGSEA. The CDR3 covers 17 residues. In nucleotides, the CDR3 is TGCAGCGTTGGATATAAGACCCAGTTCGCGAACACCGGGGAGCTGTTTTTT. Translating gives CSVGYKTQFANTGELFF.

The rearrangement links TRBV7-8 to TRBJ2-1; 7 nucleotides align to TRBD2. J gave up 12 bases and V 5 bases, and 16 bases lay outside the gene matches. In germline, CDR1 is SGHVS, CDR2 FQNEAQ. The CDR3 runs 15 residues. In DNA form, the CDR3 reads TGTGCCAGCAGCCAAAAACGGATCAGCCTAGCGGTGCAGTTCTTC. Amino acid sequence: CASSQKRISLAVQFF.

CDR3 DNA: TGTGCTAGTGGTAAGACAGACTTCCAAGAGACCCAGTACTTC. Protein sequence: CASGKTDFQETQYF. The rearrangement joins TRBV12-5 to TRBJ2-5, with TRBD1 as a possible D gene (5 bases). Trimming pared 5 bases from V and 1 base from J, leaving 11 bases between. The CDR3 consists of 14 residues. The germline V gene encodes CDR1 LGHNT and CDR2 FRNRAP.

This clonotype appeared a few times. This chain links TRBV7-9 with TRBJ1-2, with 10 bases aligning to TRBD1. The CDR3 covers 14 residues. Looked up from germline, CDR1 is SEHNR and CDR2 is FQNEAQ (reference sequence). V lost 1 base, J lost 13 bases, and 9 bases stayed unmatched. This CDR3 is CASSLEGQGRVSTF. CDR3 bases: TGTGCCAGCAGCTTAGAGGGACAGGGGAGGGTATCCACCTTC.

This clonotype was counted between two and nine times. The chain links TRBV2 to TRBJ2-5, with 12 bases that match TRBD1. CDR1 and CDR2 (germline): SNHLY, FYNNEI. The J segment lost 5 bases and the V segment lost 6 bases, leaving 4 bases of the junction unmatched. This CDR3 comprises 14 residues. DNA for the CDR3: TGTGCCAGCAGAGGGACAGGGGGCACGGAGACCCAGTACTTC. This sequence encodes CASRGTGGTETQYF.

V gene TRBV7-8 combines with J gene TRBJ2-3; possible D gene TRBD2, 6 bases. This CDR3 comprises 15 residues. Trimming removed 5 bases from V and 5 bases from J, with 17 bases in between. Germline V lookup: CDR1 SGHVS, CDR2 FQNEAQ. The CDR3 here is CASSTGGRSVDTQYF. CDR3 coding DNA: TGTGCCAGCAGCACAGGAGGGAGATCGGTAGATACGCAGTATTTT.

The V call is TRBV2, the J call TRBJ1-2, with D possibly TRBD1 on 5 matching bases. Germline loops: CDR1 SNHLY, CDR2 FYNNEI. Deletions cut 3 bases from V and 4 bases from J, with 15 bases between. The CDR3 length is 15 residues. This chain's CDR3 is CASSEGQGRFYGYTF. The CDR3 DNA follows: TGTGCCAGCAGTGAGGGGCAGGGAAGATTCTATGGCTACACCTTC.

The rearrangement links TRBV29-1 to TRBJ2-5; D not resolved. The DNA end lines up better with TRBJ2-7; the J call may be wrong. The CDR3 has 12 residues. Germline V CDR1 and CDR2: SQVTM, ANQGSEA. In nucleotides, the CDR3 is TGCAGCGTTGATATCCAGATCTACGAGCAGTACTTC. It specifies CSVDIQIYEQYF.

The J gene is TRBJ2-5, the V gene TRBV20-1, with TRBD2 identical over 11 bases. J gave up 4 bases and V 2 bases, and 6 bases lay outside the gene matches. From germline, CDR1 is DFQATT and CDR2 SNEGSKA (reference sequence). The CDR3 is made up of 15 amino acids. This CDR3 reads CSARKLAGVPETQYF. The CDR3 coding sequence is TGCAGTGCTAGAAAACTAGCGGGGGTCCCAGAGACCCAGTACTTC.

This clonotype came up once. The rearrangement joins TRBV7-2 to TRBJ2-6; D call uncertain. Per germline, CDR1 SGHTA and CDR2 FQGNSA. The CDR3 length is 19 residues. The germline V and J ends were trimmed by 5 bases and 4 bases, with 24 bases remaining between them. CDR3 bases: TGTGCCAGCAGCACCCGAGCACAGTCCCGCCCGGAGGGGGCCAACGTCCTGACTTTC. Its translation: CASSTRAQSRPEGANVLTF.

This chain uses TRBV4-1 with TRBJ2-5; D unresolved. CDR1 is MGHRA, CDR2 YSYEKL, per germline. The CDR3 is made up of 15 amino acids. The ends were cut back, 6 bases at V and 1 base at J, with 15 bases in the middle. The CDR3 DNA sequence: TGCGCCAGCAGTCCCGGAAGAAACCCCCAAGAGACCCAGTACTTC. It translates to CASSPGRNPQETQYF.

The CDR3 nucleotides read TGTGCCAGCAGTGAATTCGACAGGGGGGCTGAGACCCAGTACTTC. It yields the protein CASSEFDRGAETQYF. V gene TRBV2 combines with J gene TRBJ2-5; TRBD1 aligns across 9 bases. V was clipped by 2 bases and J by 5 bases; unmatched bases: 6. The CDR3 has 15 residues. Per the germline V gene, CDR1 is SNHLY and CDR2 is FYNNEI.

This clonotype has only a few counts. The rearrangement joins TRBV5-5 to TRBJ2-1, with D possibly matching TRBD1 (5 bases). Germline V gene sequence: CDR1 SGHKS, CDR2 YYEKEE (reference sequence). V lost 3 bases to trimming and J lost 2 bases, with 12 bases between them. There are 15 residues in the CDR3. The CDR3 is CASSWGSQPYNEQFF. The CDR3 DNA is TGTGCCAGCAGCTGGGGCTCCCAGCCCTACAATGAGCAGTTCTTC.

The J gene is TRBJ2-7, the V gene TRBV12-3 or TRBV12-4, with 10 positions matching TRBD2. Trimming removed 3 bases from V and 7 bases from J; junction bases left unmatched: 9. This CDR3 contains 15 residues. CDR3 sequence reads: CASSFSGGIRNEQYF. In DNA form, the CDR3 reads TGTGCCAGCAGTTTTAGCGGGGGGATACGCAATGAGCAGTACTTC.

The chain uses TRBV5-1 and TRBJ2-1; TRBD1 is a possible D gene (6 bases). The better agreement between TRBJ2-7 and the DNA end casts doubt on the J call. The CDR3 totals 15 residues. The germline gives CDR1 SGHRS, CDR2 YFSETQ. Written as DNA, the CDR3 is TGCGCCAGCAGCTTACAGGGAAACTGGGACAATGAGCAGTACTTC. Encoded protein: CASSLQGNWDNEQYF.

Of note for this clonotype: A much bigger clone sits one base away, suggesting this may be a read error. The V gene is TRBV20-1, the J gene TRBJ2-5, with 11 bases fitting TRBD2. Germline values: CDR1 DFQATT, CDR2 SNEGSKA (reference sequence). The CDR3 runs 15 residues. The CDR3 nucleotides are TGCAGTGCTGAGATACTAGCGGGGGCCCAAGAGACCCCGTACTTC. The encoded protein is CSAEILAGAQETPYF.

The J gene is TRBJ1-2, the V gene TRBV28; TRBD1 matches 8 bases. Trimming took 3 bases from V and 8 from J; bases not matched to a gene: 8. Germline assignment: CDR1 MDHEN and CDR2 SYDVKM. The CDR3 contains 14 residues. The CDR3 region has the DNA TGTGCCAGCAGTTTGGGAGACAGGGGAAGAGGCTACACCTTC. Translation gives CASSLGDRGRGYTF.

The chain is built from TRBV5-1 and TRBJ1-2, with 8 positions matching TRBD1. Germline CDR1 and CDR2: SGHRS and YFSETQ. This CDR3 comprises 15 residues. J gave up 2 bases and V 4 bases, and 7 bases lay outside the gene matches. CDR3 in amino acids: CASSKDGQGNYGYTF. Written as DNA, the CDR3 is TGCGCCAGCAGCAAGGACGGACAGGGAAACTATGGCTACACCTTC.

The chain couples TRBV6-5 to TRBJ2-7, with 7 positions matching TRBD2. Germline V gene data show CDR1 as MNHEY and CDR2 as SVGAGI. With 3 bases clipped from V and 1 base from J, the junction kept 12 bases outside the gene matches. The CDR3 has 17 residues. The CDR3 nucleotides read TGTGCCAGCAGTTATCGCCCCTTAGCGGGCTCGTCCTACGAGCAGTACTTC. This codes for CASSYRPLAGSSYEQYF.

This clonotype was recorded a few times. This sequence joins TRBV10-3 and TRBJ1-6; D not resolved. This CDR3 region has 15 residues. CDR1 and CDR2 (germline): ENHRY, SYGVKD. Trimming removed 7 bases from V and 0 bases from J, with 10 bases in between. The CDR3 sequence is CAIKELSSYNSPLHF. The DNA of the CDR3 is TGTGCCATCAAGGAGCTTAGCTCCTATAATTCACCCCTCCACTTT.

A note on this clonotype: Germline is not matched at one junction end, which may reflect a read error. V usage is TRBV7-2 and J usage is TRBJ2-7, with D perhaps matching TRBD1 (6 bases). The germline gives CDR1 SGHTA, CDR2 FQGNSA. There are 14 residues in the CDR3. The CDR3 region has the DNA TGTGCCAGCAGCTTAGATCAGGGGACGGAAGAGCGGTACTTC. Residues: CASSLDQGTEERYF.

This clonotype was picked up a small number of times. The J gene is TRBJ1-2, the V gene TRBV3-1; no definite D call. Germline V gene lookup returns CDR1 LGHDT and CDR2 YNNKEL (reference sequence). Trimming removed 0 bases from V and 4 bases from J, with 9 bases in between. The CDR3 is made up of 14 amino acids. CDR3 loop: CASSQEAFSYGYTF. As DNA, the CDR3 is TGTGCCAGCAGCCAAGAGGCTTTCTCCTATGGCTACACCTTC.

This clonotype has only a few counts. V and J are TRBV20-1 and TRBJ2-1; possibly TRBD1 for D (7 bases). CDR1 and CDR2 from the germline V gene are DFQATT and SNEGSKA (reference sequence). This CDR3 has 16 amino acids. The V and J ends lost 0 bases and 8 bases respectively, with 20 bases between them. This CDR3 is CSARDPRDPRGDEQFF. The CDR3 coding sequence is TGCAGTGCTAGAGATCCCCGAGACCCCAGGGGGGATGAGCAGTTCTTC.

This clonotype was observed a handful of times. The J gene is TRBJ2-1, the V gene TRBV20-1, with D unclear. Germline CDR1 is DFQATT and CDR2 is SNEGSKA (reference sequence). Trimming pared 4 bases from V and 9 bases from J, leaving 10 bases between. This CDR3 region has 11 residues. CDR3 sequence: CSATPWGEQFF. The CDR3 DNA is TGCAGTGCTACCCCCTGGGGTGAGCAGTTCTTC.